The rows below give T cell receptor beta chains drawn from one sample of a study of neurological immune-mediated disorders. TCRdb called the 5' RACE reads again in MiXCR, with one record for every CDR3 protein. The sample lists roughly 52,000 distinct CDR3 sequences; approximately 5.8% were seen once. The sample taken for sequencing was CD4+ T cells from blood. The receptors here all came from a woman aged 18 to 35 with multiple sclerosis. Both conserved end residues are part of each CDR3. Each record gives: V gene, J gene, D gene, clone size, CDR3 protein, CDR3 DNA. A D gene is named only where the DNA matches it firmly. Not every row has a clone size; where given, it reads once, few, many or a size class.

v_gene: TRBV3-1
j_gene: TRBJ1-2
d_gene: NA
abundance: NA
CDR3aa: CASSQISAYGYTF
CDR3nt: TGTGCCAGCAGCCAAATATCGGCGTATGGCTACACCTTC

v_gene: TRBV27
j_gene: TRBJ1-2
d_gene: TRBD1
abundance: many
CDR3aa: CASSPNPGQGARGYTF
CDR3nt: TGTGCCAGCAGTCCTAACCCGGGACAGGGGGCGCGTGGCTACACCTTC

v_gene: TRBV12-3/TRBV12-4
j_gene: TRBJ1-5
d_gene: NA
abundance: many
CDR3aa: CASSLVQGRAPQHF
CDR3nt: TGTGCCAGCAGTTTAGTCCAGGGGCGGGCGCCCCAGCATTTT

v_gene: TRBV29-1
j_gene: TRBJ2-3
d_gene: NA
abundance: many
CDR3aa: CSVESWELTDTQYF
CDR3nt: TGCAGCGTTGAATCGTGGGAGTTGACAGATACGCAGTATTTT

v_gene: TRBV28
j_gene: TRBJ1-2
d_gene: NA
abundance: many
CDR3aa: CASSFNRNNYGYTF
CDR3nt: TGTGCCAGCAGTTTCAACAGGAACAACTATGGCTACACCTTC

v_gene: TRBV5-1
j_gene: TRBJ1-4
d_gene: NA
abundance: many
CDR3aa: CASSLTQSGEKLFF
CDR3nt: TGCGCCAGCAGCTTGACCCAGTCCGGTGAAAAACTGTTTTTT

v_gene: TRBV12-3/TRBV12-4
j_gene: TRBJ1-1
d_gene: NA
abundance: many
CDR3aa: CASSLVETNTEAFF
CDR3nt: TGTGCCAGCAGCCTGGTGGAGACGAACACTGAAGCTTTCTTT

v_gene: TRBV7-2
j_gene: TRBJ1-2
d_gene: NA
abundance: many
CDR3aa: CASSLGTVDGYTF
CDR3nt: TGTGCCAGCAGCTTAGGGACAGTCGATGGCTACACCTTC

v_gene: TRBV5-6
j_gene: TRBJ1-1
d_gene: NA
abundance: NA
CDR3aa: CASSFRFEAFF
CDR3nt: TGTGCCAGCAGCTTTCGGTTTGAAGCTTTCTTT

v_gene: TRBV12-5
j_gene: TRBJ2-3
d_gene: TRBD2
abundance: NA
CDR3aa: CASGFQLSGRGIITDTQYF
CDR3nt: TGTGCTAGTGGTTTCCAACTTAGCGGGAGAGGCATTATCACAGATACGCAGTATTTT

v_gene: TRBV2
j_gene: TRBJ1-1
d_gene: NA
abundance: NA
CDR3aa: CASSETRMELAFF
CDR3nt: TGTGCCAGCAGTGAGACACGCATGGAGTTGGCTTTCTTT

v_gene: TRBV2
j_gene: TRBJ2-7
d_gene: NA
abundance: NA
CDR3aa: CASRRNYEQYF
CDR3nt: TGTGCCAGCAGACGAAACTACGAGCAGTACTTC

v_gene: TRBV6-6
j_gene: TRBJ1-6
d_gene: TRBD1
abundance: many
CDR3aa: CASSLTGSHNSPLHF
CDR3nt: TGTGCCAGCAGCCTGACAGGGTCCCATAATTCACCCCTCCACTTT

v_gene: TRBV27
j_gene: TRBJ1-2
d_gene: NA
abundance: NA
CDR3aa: CASSLSAEGPDCYTF
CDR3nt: TGTGCCAGCAGTTTATCCGCGGAGGGCCCCGATTGCTACACCTTC

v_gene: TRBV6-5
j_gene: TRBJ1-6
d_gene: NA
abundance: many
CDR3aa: CASSPLGFSPLHF
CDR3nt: TGTGCCAGCAGCCCACTGGGTTTTTCACCCCTCCACTTT

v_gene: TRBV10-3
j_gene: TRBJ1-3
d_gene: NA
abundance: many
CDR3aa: CAINPTEYGNTIYF
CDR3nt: TGTGCCATCAACCCCACGGAATATGGAAACACCATATATTTT

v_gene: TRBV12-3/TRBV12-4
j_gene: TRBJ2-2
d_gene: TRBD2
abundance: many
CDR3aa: CASSPPSGRITGELFF
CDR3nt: TGTGCCAGCAGTCCACCTAGCGGGAGGATAACCGGGGAGCTGTTTTTT

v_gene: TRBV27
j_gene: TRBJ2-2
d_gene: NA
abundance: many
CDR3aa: CASSLRQVLTGELFF
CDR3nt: TGTGCCAGCAGTTTGCGGCAGGTCCTCACCGGGGAGCTGTTTTTT

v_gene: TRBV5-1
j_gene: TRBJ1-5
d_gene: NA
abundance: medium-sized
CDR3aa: CASSLVINQPQHF
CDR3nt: TGCGCCAGCAGCTTGGTGATCAATCAGCCCCAGCATTTT

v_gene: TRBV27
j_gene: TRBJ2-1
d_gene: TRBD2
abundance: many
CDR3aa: CASTTSGGYNEQFF
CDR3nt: TGTGCCAGCACGACTAGCGGGGGTTACAATGAGCAGTTCTTC

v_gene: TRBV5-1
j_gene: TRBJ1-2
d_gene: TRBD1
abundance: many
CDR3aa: CASSHPGQGAYGYTF
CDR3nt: TGCGCCAGCAGCCACCCGGGACAGGGAGCCTATGGCTACACCTTC

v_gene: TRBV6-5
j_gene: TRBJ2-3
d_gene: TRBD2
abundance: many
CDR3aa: CASTRRGLAGPDTQYF
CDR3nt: TGTGCCAGCACCCGACGTGGGCTAGCGGGGCCAGATACGCAGTATTTT

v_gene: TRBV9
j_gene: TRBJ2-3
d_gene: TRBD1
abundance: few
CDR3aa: CASQGGRGTTDTQYF
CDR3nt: TGTGCCAGCCAAGGGGGCAGGGGGACCACAGATACGCAGTATTTT

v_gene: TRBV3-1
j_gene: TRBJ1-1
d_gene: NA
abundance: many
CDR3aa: CASSQEPLRNTEAFF
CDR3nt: TGTGCCAGCAGCCAAGAGCCCCTAAGGAACACTGAAGCTTTCTTT

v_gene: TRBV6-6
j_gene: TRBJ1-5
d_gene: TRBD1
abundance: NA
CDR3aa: CASSLRTSDRGLIQPQHF
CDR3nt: TGTGCCAGCAGTTTACGGACCTCAGACAGGGGGCTTATTCAGCCCCAGCATTTT

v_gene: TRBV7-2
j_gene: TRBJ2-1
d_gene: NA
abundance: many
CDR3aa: CASSIDRSSYNEQFF
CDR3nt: TGTGCCAGCAGTATAGACAGAAGCTCCTACAATGAGCAGTTCTTC

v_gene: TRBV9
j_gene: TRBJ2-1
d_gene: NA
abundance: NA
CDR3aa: CASSVEGNEQFF
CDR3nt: TGTGCCAGCAGCGTAGAAGGGAATGAGCAGTTCTTC

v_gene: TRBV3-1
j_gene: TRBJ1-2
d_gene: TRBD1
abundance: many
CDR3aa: CASSPGQINIYYGYTF
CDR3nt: TGTGCCAGCAGCCCGGGACAGATCAACATCTACTATGGCTACACCTTC

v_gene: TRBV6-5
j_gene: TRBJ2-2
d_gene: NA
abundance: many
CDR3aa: CASSYPGDTGELFF
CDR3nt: TGTGCCAGCAGCTACCCCGGGGACACCGGGGAGCTGTTTTTT